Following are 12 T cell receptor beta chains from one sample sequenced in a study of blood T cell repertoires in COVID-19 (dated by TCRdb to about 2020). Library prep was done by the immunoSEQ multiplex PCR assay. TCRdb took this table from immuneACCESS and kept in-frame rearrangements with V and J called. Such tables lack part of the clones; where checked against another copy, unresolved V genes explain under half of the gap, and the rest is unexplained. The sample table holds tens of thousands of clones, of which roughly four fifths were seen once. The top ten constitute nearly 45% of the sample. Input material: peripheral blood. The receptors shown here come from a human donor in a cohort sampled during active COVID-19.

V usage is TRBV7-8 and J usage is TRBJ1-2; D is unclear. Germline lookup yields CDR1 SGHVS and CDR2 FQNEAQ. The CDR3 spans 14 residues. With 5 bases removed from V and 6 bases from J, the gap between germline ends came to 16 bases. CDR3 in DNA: TGTGCCAGCAGCCGGAGGAATCAAGAGGATGGCTACACCTTC. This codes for CASSRRNQEDGYTF. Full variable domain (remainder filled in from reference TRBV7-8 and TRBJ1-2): GAGVSQSPRYKVAKRGQDVALRCDPISGHVSLFWYQQALGQGPEFLTYFQNEAQLDKSGLPSDRFFAERPEGSVSTLKIQRTQQEDSAVYLCASSRRNQEDGYTFGSGTRLTVV.

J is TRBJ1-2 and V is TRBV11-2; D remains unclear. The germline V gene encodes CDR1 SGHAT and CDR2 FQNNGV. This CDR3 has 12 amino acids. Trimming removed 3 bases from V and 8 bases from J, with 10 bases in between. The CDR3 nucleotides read TGTGCCAGCAGCTTCGGCAGCGCAGGCTACACCTTC. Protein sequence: CASSFGSAGYTF.

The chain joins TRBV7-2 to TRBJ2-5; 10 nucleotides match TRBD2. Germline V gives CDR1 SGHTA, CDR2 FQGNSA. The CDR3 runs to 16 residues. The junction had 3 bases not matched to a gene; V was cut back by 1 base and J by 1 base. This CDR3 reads CASSLGLAGAQETQYF. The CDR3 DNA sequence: TGTGCCAGCAGCTTAGGGCTAGCGGGGGCCCAAGAGACCCAGTACTTC.

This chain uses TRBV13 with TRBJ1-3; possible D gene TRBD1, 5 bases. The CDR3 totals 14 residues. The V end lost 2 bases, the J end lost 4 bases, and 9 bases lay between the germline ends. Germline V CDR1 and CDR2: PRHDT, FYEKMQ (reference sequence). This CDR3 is CASSLSSGGNTIYF. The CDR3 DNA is TGTGCCAGCAGCTTATCTTCAGGGGGAAACACCATATATTTT. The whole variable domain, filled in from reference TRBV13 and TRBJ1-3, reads AAGVIQSPRHLIKEKRETATLKCYPIPRHDTVYWYQQGPGQDPQFLISFYEKMQSDKGSIPDRFSAQQFSDYHSELNMSSLELGDSALYFCASSLSSGGNTIYFGEGSWLTVV.

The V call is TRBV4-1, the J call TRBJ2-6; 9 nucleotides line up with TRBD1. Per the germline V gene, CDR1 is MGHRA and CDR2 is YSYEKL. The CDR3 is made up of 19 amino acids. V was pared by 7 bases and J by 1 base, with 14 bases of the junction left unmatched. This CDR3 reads CASKIDPGQGFSGANVLTF. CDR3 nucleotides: TGCGCCAGCAAGATTGATCCGGGACAGGGATTTTCTGGGGCCAACGTCCTGACTTTC.

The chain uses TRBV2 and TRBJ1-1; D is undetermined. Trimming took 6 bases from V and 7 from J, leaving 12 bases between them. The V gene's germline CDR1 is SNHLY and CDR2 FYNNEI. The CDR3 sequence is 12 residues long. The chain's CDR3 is CASRLRISEAFF. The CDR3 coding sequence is TGTGCCAGCAGACTAAGAATCAGTGAAGCTTTCTTT.

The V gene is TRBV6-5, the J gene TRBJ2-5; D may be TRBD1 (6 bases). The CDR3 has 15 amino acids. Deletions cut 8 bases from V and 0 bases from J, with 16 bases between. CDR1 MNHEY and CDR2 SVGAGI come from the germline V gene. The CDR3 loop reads CASAVDRMYQETQYF. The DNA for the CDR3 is TGTGCCAGCGCGGTGGACAGAATGTACCAAGAGACCCAGTACTTC.

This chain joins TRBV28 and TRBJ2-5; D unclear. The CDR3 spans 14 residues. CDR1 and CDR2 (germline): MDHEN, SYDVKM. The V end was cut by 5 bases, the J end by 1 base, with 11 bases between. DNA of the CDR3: TGTGCCAGCAGTAACTTAGCTTTCCAAGAGACCCAGTACTTC. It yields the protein CASSNLAFQETQYF.

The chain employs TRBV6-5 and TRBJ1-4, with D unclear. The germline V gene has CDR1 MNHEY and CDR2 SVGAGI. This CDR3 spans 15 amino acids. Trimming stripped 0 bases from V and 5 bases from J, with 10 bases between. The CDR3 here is CASSYSPGSNEKLFF. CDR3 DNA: TGTGCCAGCAGTTACTCTCCGGGATCGAATGAAAAACTGTTTTTT.

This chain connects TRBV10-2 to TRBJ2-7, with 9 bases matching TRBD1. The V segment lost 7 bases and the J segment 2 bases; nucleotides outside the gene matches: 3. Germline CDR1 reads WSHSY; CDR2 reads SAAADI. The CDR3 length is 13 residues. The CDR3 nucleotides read TGCGCCAGCAACCGACAGGGGGCCTACGAGCAGTACTTC. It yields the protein CASNRQGAYEQYF.

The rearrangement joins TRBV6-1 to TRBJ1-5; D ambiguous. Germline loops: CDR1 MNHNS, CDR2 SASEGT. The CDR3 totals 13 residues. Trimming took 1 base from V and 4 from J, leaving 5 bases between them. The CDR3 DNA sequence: TGTGCCAGCAGTGAAGTCCATAATCAGCCCCAGCATTTT. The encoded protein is CASSEVHNQPQHF.

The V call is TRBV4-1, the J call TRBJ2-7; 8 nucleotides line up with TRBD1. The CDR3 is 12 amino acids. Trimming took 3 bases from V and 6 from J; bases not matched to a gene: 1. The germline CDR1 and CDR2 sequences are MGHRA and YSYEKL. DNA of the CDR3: TGCGCCAGCAGCCACACAGGGGGCGAGCAGTACTTC. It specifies CASSHTGGEQYF.